This T cell receptor beta chain was identified in a study of blood T cells in healthy people across ages. Overall study: In model experiments, template switching was able to capture about one barcoded beta molecule for every two T cells that were present.

Points from the study as a whole: As age increased, TCR beta diversity per million T cells fell in a roughly linear fashion. Correlation between TCR beta diversity and naive T cell percentage was strong.

Germline lookup yields CDR1 SGHTA and CDR2 FQGNSA. This CDR3 has 17 amino acids. With a J-beta primer mix and a sample-barcoded 5' primer, a second PCR ran about 7 to 11 cycles. A template-switch adaptor containing 12 random nucleotides labeled each cDNA molecule. MiXCR, applied by TCRdb to the 5' RACE reads, yields one record per CDR3 protein. The sample records about 1.8 million distinct CDR3 sequences, less than 50% being singletons. Comments on this clonotype: What it recognizes is unknown.

The TCR sequence derives from a woman in her 40s in good health. V usage is TRBV7-2 and J usage is TRBJ2-4; perhaps TRBD2 as D (6 bases). The DNA end is more similar to TRBJ2-7, so the J call may be wrong. Specimen: blood. The CDR3 DNA reads as TGTGCCAGCAGCCCCGGGCGGGGACGGACTCCCTCCTACGAGCAGTACTTC. It codes for CASSPGRGRTPSYEQYF.